This TCR beta chain was retrieved from a study of cytomegalovirus exposure and HLA in healthy donors. In the study overall: Across 350 to 400 genotyped donors, 81% landed in the Caucasian-associated ancestry cluster.

The V gene's germline CDR1 is SGHRS and CDR2 YFSETQ. V was clipped by 3 bases and J by 4 bases, with 22 bases between them. This CDR3 is 17 amino acids long. The PCR made use of 60 Vbeta and 13 Jbeta primers. This table comes from immunoSEQ multiplex PCR, and its TCRdb copy is limited to in-frame clones, with some not included. This sample's table has 45,000 to 70,000 clones. As for this clone: Its antigen is unknown.

General study points: Reportedly, fewer N-insertions than the approximately 700-donor mean appeared in an Asian-associated ancestry cluster in a later analysis. Evidence from a later analysis indicated that most CMV-associated TCR beta chains looked HLA-restricted. Sequencing likely produced, as an artifact, a cluster of highly shared sequence variants.

The TCR sequence derives from a woman aged 25 to 39 in good health and CMV-seropositive. The chain recombines TRBV5-1 with TRBJ2-5, with TRBD1 as a possible D gene (5 bases). The sequenced material came from PBMCs. CDR3 sequence: CASSYLRGGVQGETQYF. The CDR3 coding sequence is TGCGCCAGCAGCTACCTCAGAGGTGGGGTCCAGGGAGAGACCCAGTACTTC.